The 5 T cell receptor beta chains in this list originate from one sample, sequenced in a study of blood T cell repertoires in COVID-19. Assay used: immunoSEQ multiplex PCR; TCRdb lists only in-frame clones, some missing. The sample carries some 220,000 clones, 86% recorded once. Sequencing input: PBMCs or T cells enriched from blood (not recorded which). These receptors all come from a woman between 50 and 59 years old in a cohort exposed to, infected with or recovered from COVID-19 (not recorded which).

V usage is TRBV7-8 and J usage is TRBJ1-5; TRBD1 matches at 8 bases. The length of the CDR3 is 13 residues. Trimming took 1 base from V and 15 from J; bases not matched to a gene: 8. The germline CDR1 and CDR2 sequences are SGHVS and FQNEAQ. The DNA of the CDR3 is TGTGCCAGCAGCTTAGATTGGACAGGGCAAGCGCATTTT. Its translation is CASSLDWTGQAHF.

The CDR3 region has the DNA TGTGCCAGCAGTTTAGTGCGGATCGGGCGGGGCACTGAAGCTTTCTTT. This translates into CASSLVRIGRGTEAFF. The chain links TRBV28 to TRBJ1-1; D uncertain. This CDR3 region has 16 residues. Germline loops: CDR1 MDHEN, CDR2 SYDVKM. The ends were cut back, 2 bases at V and 4 bases at J, with 17 bases in the middle.

The V and J genes are TRBV7-2 and TRBJ1-2, with TRBD1 identical over 7 bases. Germline V gene sequence: CDR1 SGHTA, CDR2 FQGNSA. This CDR3 region has 14 residues. V shed 0 bases, J shed 7 bases, and the junction held 5 bases outside the gene matches. The CDR3 reads CASSLAWQGGGYTF. For the CDR3, the DNA is TGTGCCAGCAGCTTAGCTTGGCAGGGGGGTGGCTACACCTTC.

The chain links TRBV7-2 to TRBJ1-1; 8 positions match TRBD1. This CDR3 region has 14 residues. Looked up from germline, CDR1 is SGHTA and CDR2 is FQGNSA. V was clipped by 4 bases and J by 7 bases; unmatched bases: 8. The CDR3 is CASSYRTGSNEAFF. The CDR3 DNA follows: TGTGCCAGCAGCTACCGGACAGGGTCCAATGAAGCTTTCTTT.

The gene calls are TRBV2 and TRBJ1-5; D is possibly TRBD1 (6 bases). CDR1 and CDR2 (germline): SNHLY, FYNNEI. The CDR3 runs 16 residues. The V gene lost 6 bases and the J gene lost 2 bases, with 17 bases spanning the gap. CDR3: CASSERQVQGNQPQHF. DNA for the CDR3: TGTGCCAGCAGCGAGAGACAGGTTCAGGGCAATCAGCCCCAGCATTTT.